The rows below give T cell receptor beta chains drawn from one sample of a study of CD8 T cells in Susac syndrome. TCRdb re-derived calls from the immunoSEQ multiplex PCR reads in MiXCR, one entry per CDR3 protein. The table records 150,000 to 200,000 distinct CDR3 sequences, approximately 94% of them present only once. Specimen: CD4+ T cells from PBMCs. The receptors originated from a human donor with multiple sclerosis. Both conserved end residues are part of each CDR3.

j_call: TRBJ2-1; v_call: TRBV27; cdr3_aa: CASSPARAYNEQFF
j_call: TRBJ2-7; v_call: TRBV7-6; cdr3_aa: CASSIRQGISEQYF
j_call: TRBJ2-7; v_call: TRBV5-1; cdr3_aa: CASSLTGGEQYF
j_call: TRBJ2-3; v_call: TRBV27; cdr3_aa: CASSLGRRVPTDTQYF
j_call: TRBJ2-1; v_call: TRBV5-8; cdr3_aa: CASSFPGISYNEQFF
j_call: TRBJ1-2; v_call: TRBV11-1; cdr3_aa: CASSQAGQGYGYTF
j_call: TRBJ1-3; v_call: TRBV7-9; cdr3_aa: CASSFHDRRGNTIYF
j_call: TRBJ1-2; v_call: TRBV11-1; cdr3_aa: CASSPNRLNYGYTF
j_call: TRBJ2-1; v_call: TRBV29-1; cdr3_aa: CSVDRVGDEQFF
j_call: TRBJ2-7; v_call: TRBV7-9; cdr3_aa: CASSPSALTGYEQYF
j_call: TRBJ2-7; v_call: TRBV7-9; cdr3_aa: CASRSDRGSKSYEQYF
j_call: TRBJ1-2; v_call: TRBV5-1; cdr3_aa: CASSMEATGFYGYTF
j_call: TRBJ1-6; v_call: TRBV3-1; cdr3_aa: CASSLGTGTVNSPLHF
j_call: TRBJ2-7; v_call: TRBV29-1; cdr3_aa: CSVSMRPGQGGSEQYF
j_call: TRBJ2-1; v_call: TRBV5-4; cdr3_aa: CASVSGTSGVNEQFF
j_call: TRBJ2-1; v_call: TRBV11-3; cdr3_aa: CASSPGTGFKNEQFF
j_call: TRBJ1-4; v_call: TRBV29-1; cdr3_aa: CSVESFGGAGRKLFF
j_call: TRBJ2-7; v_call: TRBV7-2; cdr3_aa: CASKPSTYEQYF
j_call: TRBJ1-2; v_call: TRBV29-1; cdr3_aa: CSVTMDRVSGGYTF
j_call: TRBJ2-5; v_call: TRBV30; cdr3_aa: CAWSVRQGAPETQYF
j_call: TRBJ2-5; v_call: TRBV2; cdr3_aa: CASRAPNHQETQYF
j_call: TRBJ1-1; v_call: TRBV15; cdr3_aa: CATSRDHTEAFF
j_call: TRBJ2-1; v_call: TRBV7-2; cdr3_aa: CASSLRLGLEQFF
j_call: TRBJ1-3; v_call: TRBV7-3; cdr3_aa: CASSLEGSSGNTIYF
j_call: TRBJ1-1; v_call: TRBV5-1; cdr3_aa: CASSFPGQGANRITEAFF
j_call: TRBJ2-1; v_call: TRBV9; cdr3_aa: CASSLGDLDNEQFF
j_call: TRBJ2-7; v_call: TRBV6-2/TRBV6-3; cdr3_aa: CASSSRDLYEQYF